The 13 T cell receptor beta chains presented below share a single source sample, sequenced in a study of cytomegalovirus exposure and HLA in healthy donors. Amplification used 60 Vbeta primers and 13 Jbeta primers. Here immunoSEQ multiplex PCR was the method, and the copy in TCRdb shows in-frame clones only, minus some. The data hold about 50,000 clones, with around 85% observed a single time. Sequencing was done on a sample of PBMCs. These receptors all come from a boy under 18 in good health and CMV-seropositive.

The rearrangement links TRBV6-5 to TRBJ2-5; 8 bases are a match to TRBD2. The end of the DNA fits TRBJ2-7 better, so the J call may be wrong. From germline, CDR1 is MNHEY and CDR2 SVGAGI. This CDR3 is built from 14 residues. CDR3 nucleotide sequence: TGTGCCTCCCAACGGGGACTAGGGGGTTACGAGCAGTACTTC. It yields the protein CASQRGLGGYEQYF.

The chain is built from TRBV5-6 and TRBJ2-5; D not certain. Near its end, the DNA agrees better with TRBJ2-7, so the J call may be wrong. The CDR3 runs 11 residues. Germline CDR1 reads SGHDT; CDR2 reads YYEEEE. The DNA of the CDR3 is TGTGCCAGCAGCTTGTTTTACGAGCAGTACTTC. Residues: CASSLFYEQYF.

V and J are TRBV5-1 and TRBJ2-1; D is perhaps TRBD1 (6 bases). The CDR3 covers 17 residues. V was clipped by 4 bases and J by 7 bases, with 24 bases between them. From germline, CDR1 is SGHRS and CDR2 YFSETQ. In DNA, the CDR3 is TGCGCCAGCAGCGATGTGTTTGGGCCAGGGGACGGGAATGAGCAGTTCTTC. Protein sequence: CASSDVFGPGDGNEQFF.

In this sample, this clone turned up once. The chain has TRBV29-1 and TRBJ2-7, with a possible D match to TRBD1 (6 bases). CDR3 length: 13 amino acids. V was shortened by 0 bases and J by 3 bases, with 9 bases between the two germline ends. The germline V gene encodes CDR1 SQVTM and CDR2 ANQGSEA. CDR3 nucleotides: TGCAGCGTTGAAGAGCGCAGGGGCTACGAGCAGTACTTC. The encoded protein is CSVEERRGYEQYF.

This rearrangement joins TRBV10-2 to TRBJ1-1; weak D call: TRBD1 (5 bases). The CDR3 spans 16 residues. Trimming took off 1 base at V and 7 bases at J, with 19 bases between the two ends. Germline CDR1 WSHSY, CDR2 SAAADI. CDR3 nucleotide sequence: TGCGCCAGCAGTGAGTTTGGGGGGGGTTCTAGATTTGAAGCTTTCTTT. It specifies CASSEFGGGSRFEAFF.

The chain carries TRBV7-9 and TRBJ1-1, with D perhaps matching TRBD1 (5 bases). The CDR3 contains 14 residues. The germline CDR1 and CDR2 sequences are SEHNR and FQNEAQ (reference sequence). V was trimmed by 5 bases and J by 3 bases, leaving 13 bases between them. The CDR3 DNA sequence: TGTGCCAGCAGCCACCCCCGGGGGTACACTGAAGCTTTCTTT. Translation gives CASSHPRGYTEAFF.

The CDR3 reads CSTLGITDTQYF. The CDR3 nucleotides read TGCAGCACGCTGGGCATCACAGATACGCAGTATTTT. The chain employs TRBV29-1 and TRBJ2-3; no reliable D call. The V gene lost 8 bases and the J gene lost 2 bases, with 11 bases spanning the gap. This CDR3 has 12 residues. Germline CDR1 reads SQVTM; CDR2 reads ANQGSEA.

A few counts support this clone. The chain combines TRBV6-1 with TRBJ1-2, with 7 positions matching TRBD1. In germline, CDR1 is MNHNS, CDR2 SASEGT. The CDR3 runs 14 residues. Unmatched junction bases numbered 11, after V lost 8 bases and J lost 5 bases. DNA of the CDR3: TGTGCCAGCGGCGACGGGACAGTATGGTATGGCTACACCTTC. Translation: CASGDGTVWYGYTF.

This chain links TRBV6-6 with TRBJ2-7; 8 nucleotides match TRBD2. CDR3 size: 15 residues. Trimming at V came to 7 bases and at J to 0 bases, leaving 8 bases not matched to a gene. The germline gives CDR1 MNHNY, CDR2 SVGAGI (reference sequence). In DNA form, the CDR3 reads TGTGCCAGCAACCCGGGGGGGTCTTTCTCCTACGAGCAGTACTTC. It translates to CASNPGGSFSYEQYF.

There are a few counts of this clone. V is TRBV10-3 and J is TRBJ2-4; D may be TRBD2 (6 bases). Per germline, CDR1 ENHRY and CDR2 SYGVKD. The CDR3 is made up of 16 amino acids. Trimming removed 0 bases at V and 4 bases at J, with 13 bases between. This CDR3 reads CAISESNRGGKNIQYF. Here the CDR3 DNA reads TGTGCCATCAGTGAGTCGAATAGAGGAGGGAAAAACATTCAGTACTTC.

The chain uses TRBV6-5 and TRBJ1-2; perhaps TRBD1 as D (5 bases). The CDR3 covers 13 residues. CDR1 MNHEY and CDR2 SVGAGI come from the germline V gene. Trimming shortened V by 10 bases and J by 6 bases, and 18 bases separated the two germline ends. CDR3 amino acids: CATYRGTRDGYTF. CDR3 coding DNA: TGTGCCACCTATAGGGGAACCAGGGATGGCTACACCTTC.

This CDR3 is CASSFRPGQPSTGELFF. In DNA form, the CDR3 reads TGTGCCAGCAGCTTTCGACCGGGACAGCCTTCAACCGGGGAGCTGTTTTTT. The rearrangement uses TRBV11-2 and TRBJ2-2, with 7 bases identical to TRBD1. Germline values: CDR1 SGHAT, CDR2 FQNNGV. CDR3 length: 17 amino acids. Germline trimming cut 3 bases from V and 5 bases from J; bases unmatched to any gene: 12. Filled out from reference TRBV11-2 and TRBJ2-2, the complete variable domain reads EAGVAQSPRYKIIEKRQSVAFWCNPISGHATLYWYQQILGQGPKLLIQFQNNGVVDDSQLPKDRFSAERLKGVDSTLKIQPAKLEDSAVYLCASSFRPGQPSTGELFFGEGSRLTVL.

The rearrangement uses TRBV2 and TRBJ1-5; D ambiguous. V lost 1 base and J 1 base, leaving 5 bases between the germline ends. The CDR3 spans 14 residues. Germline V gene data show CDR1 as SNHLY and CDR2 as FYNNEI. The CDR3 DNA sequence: TGTGCCAGCAGTGAAGACATGAGCAATCAGCCCCAGCATTTT. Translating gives CASSEDMSNQPQHF.